A selection of T cell receptor beta chains follows, all from one sample in a study of blood T cell repertoires in COVID-19. Some clones are missing from TCRdb's copy, which holds only in-frame ones; the method was immunoSEQ multiplex PCR. The sample has more than 15,000 clones, 70% to 90% seen once. The source material was peripheral blood. These receptors came from a human donor with active COVID-19. The donor label of this sample is uncertain. Each CDR3 is given with its conserved first and last residue. The D gene is left open where the match is weak. Clone size is not always given. Where it is, it says once, few, many or a class for expanded clones.

clone_size,v_call,d_call,j_call,cdr3_nt,cdr3_aa
NA,TRBV9,NA,TRBJ1-4,TGTGCCAGCAGCGGAGATCACCCAAAACTGTTTTTT,CASSGDHPKLFF
NA,TRBV19,TRBD2,TRBJ2-3,TGTGCCAGTAGTATCAGCGGGGGGTTCACAGATACGCAGTATTTT,CASSISGGFTDTQYF
NA,TRBV6-7,NA,TRBJ2-2,TGTGCCAGCAGCCTCGTGGGTGCCGGGATGACCGGGGAGCTGTTTTTT,CASSLVGAGMTGELFF
few,TRBV6-2/TRBV6-3,TRBD2,TRBJ2-7,TGTGCCAGCAGTTACTATCTAGCGGATACCTACGAGCAGTACTTC,CASSYYLADTYEQYF
NA,TRBV10-3,NA,TRBJ2-2,TGTGCCACCCAGGCAATGGGTTCGGCGGGGACCGGGGAGCTGTTTTTT,CATQAMGSAGTGELFF
NA,TRBV28,NA,TRBJ1-2,TGTGCCAGCAGTTCCCCACCGGGGGATCTGAGGGGCTACACCTTC,CASSSPPGDLRGYTF
NA,TRBV18,NA,TRBJ2-7,TGTGCCAGCTCACCTAGCGGAGCTGGGGAGCAGTACTTC,CASSPSGAGEQYF
few,TRBV7-9,NA,TRBJ1-2,TGTGCCAGCAGCTTATCAGCGGGGGGGGCGTATGGCTACACCTTC,CASSLSAGGAYGYTF
few,TRBV5-1,NA,TRBJ2-7,TGCGCCAGCAGCTTGGATCCGGGTTCTGGCTACGAGCAGTACTTC,CASSLDPGSGYEQYF
NA,TRBV4-1,NA,TRBJ2-3,TGCGCCAGCAGCCAGATAGCGGACTACCCTAGCACAGATACGCAGTATTTT,CASSQIADYPSTDTQYF
NA,TRBV12-3/TRBV12-4,NA,TRBJ2-1,TGTGCCAGCAGTGATGGCAGGAACAATGAGCAGTTCTTC,CASSDGRNNEQFF
NA,TRBV28,TRBD1,TRBJ2-2,TGTGCCAGCAGCTCCAGGGGGCGTGTCACCGGGGAGCTGTTTTTT,CASSSRGRVTGELFF
once,TRBV2,TRBD1,TRBJ2-7,TGTGCCAGCAGTCTCACCCGGGACAGGGACACTATTTCCTACGAGCAGTACTTC,CASSLTRDRDTISYEQYF
NA,TRBV4-1,NA,TRBJ1-1,TGCGCCAGCAGCCGGAGCACTGAAGCTTTCTTT,CASSRSTEAFF
NA,TRBV4-2,TRBD2,TRBJ2-2,TGTGCCAGCAGCCAAGAACCTAGCGGGACGGCCGGGGAGCTGTTTTTT,CASSQEPSGTAGELFF
NA,TRBV30,NA,TRBJ2-1,TGTGCCCGCAGCAGGGGTTCCTACAATGAGCAGTTCTTC,CARSRGSYNEQFF
NA,TRBV15,NA,TRBJ2-7,TGTGCCACCAGCAGAACGGACAGTCCACTGTACGAGCAGTACTTC,CATSRTDSPLYEQYF
NA,TRBV19,TRBD1,TRBJ2-2,TGTGCCAGTAGTTCCCGGACAGGGGGAGGAACCGGGGAGCTGTTTTTT,CASSSRTGGGTGELFF
NA,TRBV30,NA,TRBJ2-3,TGTGCCTGGAACACGGGAGCGATTCTATCCCATACGCAGTATTTT,CAWNTGAILSHTQYF
large,TRBV4-1,NA,TRBJ1-5,TGCGCCAGCAGCCAAGGGACAGAGCATAGCAATCAGCCCCAGCATTTT,CASSQGTEHSNQPQHF
NA,TRBV11-2,TRBD1,TRBJ2-7,TGTGCCAGCAGCTTGGCAGACAGGGCCTACGAGCAGTACTTC,CASSLADRAYEQYF
NA,TRBV28,TRBD1,TRBJ1-1,TGTGCCAGCAGCACCCGAACACAGGGGAGCACTGAAGCTTTCTTT,CASSTRTQGSTEAFF
NA,TRBV4-1,NA,TRBJ1-5,TGCGCCAGCAGCCAATCCCCGGGATATAGCAATCAGCCCCAGCATTTT,CASSQSPGYSNQPQHF
NA,TRBV13,TRBD2,TRBJ2-1,TGTGCCAGCAGCCCACGGACTAGCGGGACCTACAATGAGCAGTTCTTC,CASSPRTSGTYNEQFF
NA,TRBV6-5,NA,TRBJ1-3,TGTGCCAGCAGACCTGACGGGAGCTCTGGAAACACCATATATTTT,CASRPDGSSGNTIYF
NA,TRBV2,NA,TRBJ2-1,TGTGCCAGCAGGGGATCAGGGGGGATACCCTACAATGAGCAGTTCTTC,CASRGSGGIPYNEQFF
NA,TRBV5-4,TRBD1,TRBJ1-2,TGTGCCAGCAGCTCCACAGGGGTCTGGGGCTACACCTTC,CASSSTGVWGYTF
NA,TRBV5-1,NA,TRBJ2-3,TGCGCCAGCAGCTTGTCTGTTAGCGGATTCACAGATACGCAGTATTTT,CASSLSVSGFTDTQYF
NA,TRBV7-8,NA,TRBJ2-7,TGTGCCAGCAGCTCCGGGCTCGGGGTACCCTCCTACGAGCAGTACTTC,CASSSGLGVPSYEQYF
NA,TRBV6-5,NA,TRBJ2-2,TGTGCCAGCAGTTACTTCGCAGGGAACACCGGGGAGCTGTTTTTT,CASSYFAGNTGELFF
NA,TRBV10-2,NA,TRBJ1-5,TGCGCCAGCAGTGAGTCGGGCCTAAATCAGCCCCAGCATTTT,CASSESGLNQPQHF
NA,TRBV2,TRBD2,TRBJ2-1,TGTGCCAGGGACATAGCGGGTCGCGATGAGCAGTTCTTC,CARDIAGRDEQFF
once,TRBV5-1,TRBD2,TRBJ2-3,TGCGCCAGCAGCCCCCTTAGCGGGAGTGCAGATACGCAGTATTTT,CASSPLSGSADTQYF
NA,TRBV5-1,NA,TRBJ1-6,TGCGCCAGCAGTGCCAGGGATAATTCACCCCTCCACTTT,CASSARDNSPLHF
NA,TRBV5-1,NA,TRBJ2-1,TGCGCCAGCAGCTTGTCGGCGGATAATGAGCAGTTCTTC,CASSLSADNEQFF
NA,TRBV18,TRBD1,TRBJ2-7,TGTGCCAGCTCACCACCGGGACAGATAGACGAGCAGTACTTC,CASSPPGQIDEQYF
NA,TRBV30,TRBD2,TRBJ2-7,TGTGCCGGGAGGGAGTACTACGAGCAGTACTTC,CAGREYYEQYF
NA,TRBV7-6,NA,TRBJ2-2,TGTGCCAGCAGCTTCAGGTCCGTCGCCGGGAGCACCGGGGAGCTGTTTTTT,CASSFRSVAGSTGELFF
NA,TRBV29-1,TRBD1,TRBJ2-4,TGCAGCGTTGGACAGGGGGTTAGAAACATTCAGTACTTC,CSVGQGVRNIQYF
NA,TRBV7-8,NA,TRBJ1-4,TGTGCCAGCAGCTTAGCGGCAGGGCTCCTTAATGAAAAACTGTTTTTT,CASSLAAGLLNEKLFF
NA,TRBV6-4,TRBD2,TRBJ2-7,TGTGCCAGCAGTGACCCCGGACTAGAGAGCTACGAGCAGTACTTC,CASSDPGLESYEQYF
NA,TRBV7-8,TRBD2,TRBJ2-7,TGTGCCAGCAGCTATGGTACCGGGACTAGGGTCGACGAGCAGTACTTC,CASSYGTGTRVDEQYF
NA,TRBV2,NA,TRBJ1-5,TGTGCCAGCAGTGAAGTAACAGCATCATATCAGCCCCAGCATTTT,CASSEVTASYQPQHF
NA,TRBV14,NA,TRBJ1-2,TGTGCCAGCAGCCAAAAGCAGGGTGGCTATGGCTACACCTTC,CASSQKQGGYGYTF
NA,TRBV5-1,NA,TRBJ2-7,TGCGCCAGCAGCTTGGCAGTCGGGGTCGGCTCCTACGAGCAGTACTTC,CASSLAVGVGSYEQYF
NA,TRBV7-3,TRBD2,TRBJ2-1,TGTGCCAGCAGCTTAATGGCGCTAGCGGGGTACAATGAGCAGTTCTTC,CASSLMALAGYNEQFF
NA,TRBV2,TRBD2,TRBJ2-7,TGTGCCAGCAGCCTTAGCGGGGCTGTGATCTCCTACGAGCAGTACTTC,CASSLSGAVISYEQYF
few,TRBV21-1,NA,TRBJ2-7,TGTGCCAGCCTCCACTTTGAAACCTACGAGCAGTACTTC,CASLHFETYEQYF
NA,TRBV9,NA,TRBJ1-4,TGTGCCAGCAGCGTAGATGGACAGACTATCAATGAAAAACTGTTTTTT,CASSVDGQTINEKLFF
NA,TRBV28,TRBD2,TRBJ2-7,TGTGCCAGCAGTCTCTCGGGGGGCGAGCAGTACTTC,CASSLSGGEQYF
medium-sized,TRBV7-9,NA,TRBJ1-1,TGTGCCAGCCGAGGGCTGAACACTGAAGCTTTCTTT,CASRGLNTEAFF
once,TRBV28,NA,TRBJ2-5,TGTGCCAGCCGCCTCGGGGAGACCCAGTACTTC,CASRLGETQYF
NA,TRBV4-1,NA,TRBJ1-5,TGCGCCAGCAGCCAAGATATAGTAGTTCCTAATCAGCCCCAGCATTTT,CASSQDIVVPNQPQHF
NA,TRBV2,TRBD2,TRBJ2-7,TGTGCCAGCAGCTTTGAGCGGGACCAGATCTCCTACGAGCAGTACTTC,CASSFERDQISYEQYF